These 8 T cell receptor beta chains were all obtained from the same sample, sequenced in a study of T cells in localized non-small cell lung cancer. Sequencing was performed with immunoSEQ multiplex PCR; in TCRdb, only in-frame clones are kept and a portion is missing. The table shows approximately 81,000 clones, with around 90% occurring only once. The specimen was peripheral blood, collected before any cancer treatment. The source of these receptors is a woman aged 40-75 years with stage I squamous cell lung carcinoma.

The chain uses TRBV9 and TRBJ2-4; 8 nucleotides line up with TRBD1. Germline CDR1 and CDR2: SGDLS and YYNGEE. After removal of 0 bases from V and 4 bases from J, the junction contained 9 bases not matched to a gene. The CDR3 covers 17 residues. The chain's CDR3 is CASSVGPPGQAKNIQYF. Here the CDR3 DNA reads TGTGCCAGCAGCGTAGGCCCTCCGGGACAGGCGAAAAACATTCAGTACTTC.

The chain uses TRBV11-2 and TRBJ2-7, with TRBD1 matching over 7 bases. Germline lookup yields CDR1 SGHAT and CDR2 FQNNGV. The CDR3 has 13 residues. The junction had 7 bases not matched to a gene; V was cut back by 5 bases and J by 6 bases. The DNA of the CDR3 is TGTGCCAGCAGCCAACGGACAGGATTCGAGCAGTACTTC. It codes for CASSQRTGFEQYF.

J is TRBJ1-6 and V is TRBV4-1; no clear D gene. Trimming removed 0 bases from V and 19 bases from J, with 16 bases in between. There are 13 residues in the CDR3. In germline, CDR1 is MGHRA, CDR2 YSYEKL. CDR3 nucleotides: TGCGCCAGCAGCCAAGATCCCGGCAGGATCCGACACTTT. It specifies CASSQDPGRIRHF.

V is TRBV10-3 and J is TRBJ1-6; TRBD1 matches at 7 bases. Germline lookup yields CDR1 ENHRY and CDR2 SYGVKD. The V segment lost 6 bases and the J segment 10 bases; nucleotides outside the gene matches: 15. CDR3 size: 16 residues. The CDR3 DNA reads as TGTGCCATCAGGGGTCAAAACAGGGGAGGGGAATCACCCCTCCACTTT. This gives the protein CAIRGQNRGGESPLHF.

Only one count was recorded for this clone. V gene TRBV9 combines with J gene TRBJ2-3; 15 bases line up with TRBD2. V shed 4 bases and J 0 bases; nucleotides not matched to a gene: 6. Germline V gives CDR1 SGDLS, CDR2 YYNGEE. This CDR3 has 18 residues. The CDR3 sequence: CASSKGLAGGRSTDTQYF. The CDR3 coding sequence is TGTGCCAGCAGCAAAGGACTAGCGGGGGGGCGAAGCACAGATACGCAGTATTTT.

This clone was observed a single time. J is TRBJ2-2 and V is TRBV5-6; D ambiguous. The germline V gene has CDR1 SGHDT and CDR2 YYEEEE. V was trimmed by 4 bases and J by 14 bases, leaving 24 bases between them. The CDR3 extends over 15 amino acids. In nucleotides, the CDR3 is TGTGCCAGCAGCCAAACTTATAATCAAGACAATTCTCTGTTTTTT. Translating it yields CASSQTYNQDNSLFF.

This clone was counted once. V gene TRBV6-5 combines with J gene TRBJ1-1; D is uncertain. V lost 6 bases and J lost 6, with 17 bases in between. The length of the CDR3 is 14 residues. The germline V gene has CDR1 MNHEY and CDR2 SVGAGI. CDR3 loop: CASRSVGRRSEAFF. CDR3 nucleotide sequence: TGTGCCAGCAGGTCCGTAGGGCGTAGATCTGAAGCTTTCTTT.

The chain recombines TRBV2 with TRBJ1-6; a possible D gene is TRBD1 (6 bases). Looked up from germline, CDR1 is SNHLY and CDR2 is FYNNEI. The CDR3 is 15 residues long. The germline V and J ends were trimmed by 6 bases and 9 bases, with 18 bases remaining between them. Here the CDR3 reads CASRRTGAAGSPLHF. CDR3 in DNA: TGTGCCAGCAGAAGGACGGGGGCGGCGGGTTCACCCCTCCACTTT. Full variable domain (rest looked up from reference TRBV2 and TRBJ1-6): EPEVTQTPSHQVTQMGQEVILRCVPISNHLYFYWYRQILGQKVEFLVSFYNNEISEKSEIFDDQFSVERPDGSNFTLKIRSTKLEDSAMYFCASRRTGAAGSPLHFGNGTRLTVT.